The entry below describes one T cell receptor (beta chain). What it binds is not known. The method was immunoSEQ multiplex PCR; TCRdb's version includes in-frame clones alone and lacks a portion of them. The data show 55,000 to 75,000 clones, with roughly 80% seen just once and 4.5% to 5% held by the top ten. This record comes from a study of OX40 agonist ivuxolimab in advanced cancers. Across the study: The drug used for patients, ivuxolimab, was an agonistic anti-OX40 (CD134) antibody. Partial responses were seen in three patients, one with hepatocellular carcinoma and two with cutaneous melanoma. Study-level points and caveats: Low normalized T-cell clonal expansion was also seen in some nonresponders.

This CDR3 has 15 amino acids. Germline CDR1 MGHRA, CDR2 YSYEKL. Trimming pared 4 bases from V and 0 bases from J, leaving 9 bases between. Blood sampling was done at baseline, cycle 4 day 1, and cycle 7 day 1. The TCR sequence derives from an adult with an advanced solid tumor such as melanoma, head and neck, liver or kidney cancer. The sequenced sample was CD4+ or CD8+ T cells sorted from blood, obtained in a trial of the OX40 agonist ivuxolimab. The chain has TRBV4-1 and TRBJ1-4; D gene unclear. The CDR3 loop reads CASSRLSATNEKLFF. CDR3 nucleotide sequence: TGCGCCAGCAGCCGCCTAAGTGCAACTAATGAAAAACTGTTTTTT.